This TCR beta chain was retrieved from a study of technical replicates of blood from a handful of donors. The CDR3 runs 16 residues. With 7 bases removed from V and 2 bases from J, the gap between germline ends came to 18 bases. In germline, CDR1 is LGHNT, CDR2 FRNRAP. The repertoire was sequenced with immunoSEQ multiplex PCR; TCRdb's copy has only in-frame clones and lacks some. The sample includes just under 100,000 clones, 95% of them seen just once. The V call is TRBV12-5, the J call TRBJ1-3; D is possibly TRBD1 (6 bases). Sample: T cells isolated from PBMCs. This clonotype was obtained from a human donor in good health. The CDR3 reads CASAKGQTQAGNTIYF. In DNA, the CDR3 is TGTGCTAGTGCGAAAGGACAGACCCAGGCTGGAAACACCATATATTTT.